What follows are 14 T cell receptor beta chains derived from one specimen sequenced in a study of T cell changes during pregnancy in multiple sclerosis. The data were produced by immunoSEQ multiplex PCR, yet TCRdb's version contains in-frame clones alone and is incomplete. The sample gives about 100,000 clones, 90% to 95% of which show up once; 0.7% to 0.9% is in the top ten. The specimen was peripheral blood, collected before pregnancy. These receptors originate from a female donor with multiple sclerosis, enrolled in a pregnancy study.

The chain carries TRBV15 and TRBJ2-7; possibly TRBD2 for D (6 bases). CDR3 length: 15 residues. CDR1 LNHNV and CDR2 YYDKDF come from the germline V gene (reference sequence). With 0 bases removed from V and 1 base from J, the gap between germline ends came to 10 bases. CDR3 nucleotide sequence: TGTGCCACCAGCAGAGACCCGGGGGTTTCCTACGAGCAGTACTTC. It yields the protein CATSRDPGVSYEQYF. Full variable domain (rest looked up from reference TRBV15 and TRBJ2-7): DAMVIQNPRYQVTQFGKPVTLSCSQTLNHNVMYWYQQKSSQAPKLLFHYYDKDFNNEADTPDNFQSRRPNTSFCFLDIRSPGLGDTAMYLCATSRDPGVSYEQYFGPGTRLTVT.

The chain employs TRBV6-1 and TRBJ2-2, with 7 bases identical to TRBD2. The length of the CDR3 is 16 residues. V gave up 2 bases and J gave up 2 bases; unmatched junction bases: 5. The germline V gene encodes CDR1 MNHNS and CDR2 SASEGT. CDR3 loop: CASSELAGLNTGELFF. In DNA form, the CDR3 reads TGTGCCAGCAGTGAATTAGCGGGCCTCAACACCGGGGAGCTGTTTTTT.

The chain is built from TRBV5-4 and TRBJ2-7; D possibly corresponds to TRBD2 (5 bases). The germline V and J ends were trimmed by 1 base and 4 bases, with 9 bases remaining between them. Germline CDR1 and CDR2: SGHNT and YYREEE (reference sequence). This CDR3 comprises 13 residues. As DNA, the CDR3 is TGTGCCAGCAGCTTGTCCGGGGTTTACGAGCAGTACTTC. Translation gives CASSLSGVYEQYF.

The chain couples TRBV19 to TRBJ2-5; TRBD1 agrees at 10 bases. V lost 5 bases to trimming and J lost 5 bases; unmatched junction nucleotides: 8. The CDR3 consists of 15 residues. Germline-derived CDR1 and CDR2 are LNHDA and SQIVND (reference sequence). The CDR3 region is CASSDRQGARETQYF. CDR3 nucleotide sequence: TGTGCCAGTAGTGACCGACAGGGGGCGCGGGAGACCCAGTACTTC.

The gene calls are TRBV19 and TRBJ2-3; D remains unclear. From germline, CDR1 is LNHDA and CDR2 SQIVND (reference sequence). Trimming left V 5 bases short and J 0 bases short, with 18 bases between. CDR3 length: 17 residues. CDR3 coding DNA: TGTGCCAGTAGTCCTAAGACTGGCCCTTCTAGCACAGATACGCAGTATTTT. Translation: CASSPKTGPSSTDTQYF. The complete variable domain, with remaining parts taken from reference TRBV19 and TRBJ2-3, reads DGGITQSPKYLFRKEGQNVTLSCEQNLNHDAMYWYRQDPGQGLRLIYYSQIVNDFQKGDIAEGYSVSREKKESFPLTVTSAQKNPTAFYLCASSPKTGPSSTDTQYFGPGTRLTVL.

J is TRBJ1-5 and V is TRBV6-5; TRBD1 might be the D (5 bases). This CDR3 has 14 residues. Trimming removed 6 bases from V and 0 bases from J, with 9 bases in between. CDR1 is MNHEY and CDR2 is SVGAGI in the germline V gene. CDR3 bases: TGTGCCAGCAGCCCGGGGGGTAGCAATCAGCCCCAGCATTTT. It is translated as CASSPGGSNQPQHF.

CDR3 sequence reads: CAAGQGKTYEQYF. The CDR3 DNA follows: TGTGCCGCCGGACAGGGTAAAACTTACGAGCAGTACTTC. The chain combines TRBV19 with TRBJ2-7, with TRBD1 matching over 8 bases. V trimming: 11 bases; J trimming: 4 bases; junction bases outside the gene matches: 10. The CDR3 contains 13 residues. Germline V CDR1 and CDR2: LNHDA, SQIVND (reference sequence). The full variable domain, completed using reference TRBV19 and TRBJ2-7, is DGGITQSPKYLFRKEGQNVTLSCEQNLNHDAMYWYRQDPGQGLRLIYYSQIVNDFQKGDIAEGYSVSREKKESFPLTVTSAQKNPTAFYLCAAGQGKTYEQYFGPGTRLTVT.

The genes are TRBV18 and TRBJ1-2; D gene ambiguous. The CDR3 consists of 13 residues. CDR1 is KGHSH, CDR2 LQKENI, per germline. V was shortened by 3 bases and J by 2 bases, with 7 bases between the two germline ends. This CDR3 reads CASSPGENYGYTF. The CDR3, as DNA: TGTGCCAGCTCACCCGGGGAGAACTATGGCTACACCTTC.

In its sample, this clone was seen once. The V call is TRBV5-5, the J call TRBJ2-5; 7 nucleotides agree with TRBD2. The CDR3 is 13 residues long. V trimming: 3 bases; J trimming: 5 bases; junction bases outside the gene matches: 4. Germline CDR1 SGHKS, CDR2 YYEKEE (reference sequence). The CDR3: CASSWAGAETQYF. Written as DNA, the CDR3 is TGTGCCAGCAGCTGGGCGGGAGCCGAGACCCAGTACTTC.

The chain carries TRBV5-6 and TRBJ1-1, with D possibly TRBD1 on 5 matching bases. This CDR3 comprises 12 residues. Trimming took off 0 bases at V and 8 bases at J, with 8 bases between the two ends. Germline V gene sequence: CDR1 SGHDT, CDR2 YYEEEE. CDR3 in DNA: TGTGCCAGCAGCTTGGCCGACAGCGAAGCTTTCTTT. Protein: CASSLADSEAFF. The full variable domain, in which reference TRBV5-6 and TRBJ1-1 provide the parts outside the CDR3, is DAGVTQSPTHLIKTRGQQVTLRCSPKSGHDTVSWYQQALGQGPQFIFQYYEEEERQRGNFPDRFSGHQFPNYSSELNVNALLLGDSALYLCASSLADSEAFFGQGTRLTVV.

This chain uses TRBV4-1 with TRBJ2-7; 10 bases are shared with TRBD2. V lost 3 bases to trimming and J lost 6 bases; unmatched junction nucleotides: 23. The CDR3 is 20 residues long. Per the germline V gene, CDR1 is MGHRA and CDR2 is YSYEKL. This CDR3 reads CASSQELGRSSGRFGVEQYF. CDR3 in DNA: TGCGCCAGCAGCCAGGAGCTGGGTCGGAGTAGCGGGAGGTTCGGGGTCGAGCAGTACTTC.

This rearrangement joins TRBV27 to TRBJ1-2; D remains unclear. There are 14 residues in the CDR3. The V end lost 2 bases, the J end lost 4 bases, and 11 bases lay between the germline ends. Germline V gene lookup returns CDR1 MNHEY and CDR2 SMNVEV (reference sequence). CDR3 sequence reads: CASSLEAGLYGYTF. Written as DNA, the CDR3 is TGTGCCAGCAGTTTAGAAGCGGGCCTCTATGGCTACACCTTC.

The V gene is TRBV5-1, the J gene TRBJ2-6; D may be TRBD1 (5 bases). This CDR3 is built from 15 residues. Trimming stripped 2 bases from V and 4 bases from J, with 10 bases between. The V gene's germline CDR1 is SGHRS and CDR2 YFSETQ. The CDR3 DNA is TGCGCCAGCAGCTTCTGGACAACGGGGGCCAACGTCCTGACTTTC. This codes for CASSFWTTGANVLTF.

This chain links TRBV6-6 with TRBJ1-2; D unresolved. CDR1 and CDR2 from the germline V gene are MNHNY and SVGAGI (reference sequence). The CDR3 loop spans 13 amino acids. Trimming took 5 bases from V and 3 from J, leaving 10 bases between them. The CDR3 sequence is CASSAPDYYGYTF. In DNA, the CDR3 is TGTGCCAGCAGTGCACCGGACTACTATGGCTACACCTTC.